This T cell receptor (beta chain) is drawn from a study of cytomegalovirus exposure and HLA in healthy donors. The V and J ends lost 3 bases and 8 bases, in that order; junction bases with no gene match: 14. CDR1 and CDR2 from the germline V gene are SQVTM and ANQGSEA. The CDR3 runs to 17 residues. PCR employed 60 Vbeta and 13 Jbeta primers. Assay: immunoSEQ multiplex PCR; the TCRdb copy retains only in-frame clones and omits some. The sample carries more than 200,000 clones, around 83% recorded once. The sample was PBMCs. This clonotype was obtained from a girl aged 10-17 years in good health and CMV-seronegative. The genes are TRBV29-1 and TRBJ2-3; TRBD2 agrees at 13 bases. The CDR3 sequence is CSVDGLAGAVPSGTQYF. The CDR3 DNA is TGCAGCGTTGATGGACTAGCGGGAGCCGTGCCCAGCGGTACGCAGTATTTT.